A selection of T cell receptor beta chains follows, all from one sample in a study of blood T cell repertoires in COVID-19. Repertoires were generated with immunoSEQ multiplex PCR, while TCRdb's copy carries only in-frame clones and drops some. The data show 220,000 or so clones, roughly 90% seen once. Sequencing input: peripheral blood. The receptors derive from a man aged 60-69 years with COVID-19, enrolled during active disease. The CDR3 runs from the conserved cysteine through the conserved F or W. D genes are given only for firm matches. Only some rows state a clone size, as once, few, many or a class for expanded clones.

TRBD2,TRBJ2-1,.,TRBV18,CASSSWQTSGPNEQFF,TGTGCCAGCTCGAGCTGGCAGACTAGCGGCCCTAATGAGCAGTTCTTC
TRBD1,TRBJ2-3,.,TRBV5-1,CASSWTGPTDTQYF,TGCGCCAGCAGCTGGACAGGGCCCACAGATACGCAGTATTTT
TRBD2,TRBJ2-3,.,TRBV10-1,CASSDGTRGISTDTQYF,TGCGCCAGCAGTGATGGGACTAGGGGTATTAGCACAGATACGCAGTATTTT
.,TRBJ2-1,.,TRBV20-1,CSARVTREQFF,TGCAGTGCTAGAGTGACTCGAGAGCAGTTCTTC
.,TRBJ1-1,.,TRBV7-9,CASRDRGNTEAFF,TGTGCCAGCAGGGATAGAGGTAACACTGAAGCTTTCTTT
.,TRBJ2-7,.,TRBV5-1,CASSVGESSYEQYF,TGCGCCAGCAGCGTGGGGGAGAGCTCCTACGAGCAGTACTTC
.,TRBJ2-6,.,TRBV14,CASSLQDLPGANVLTF,TGTGCCAGCAGCCTCCAGGACTTGCCTGGGGCCAACGTCCTGACTTTC
TRBD1,TRBJ1-2,.,TRBV3-1/TRBV3-2,CASSQVNRGGGYTF,TGTGCCAGCAGCCAAGTCAACAGGGGTGGTGGCTACACCTTC
TRBD1,TRBJ1-6,.,TRBV24-1,CATSDTLDRAPLILPLHF,TGTGCCACCAGTGATACCCTTGACAGGGCTCCCCTAATTTTACCCCTCCACTTT
.,TRBJ1-2,.,TRBV6-5,CASRSGQGYGYTF,TGTGCCAGCAGATCAGGGCAGGGCTATGGCTACACCTTC
TRBD2,TRBJ2-3,.,TRBV28,CASRGPGLAGADTQYF,TGTGCCAGCAGGGGTCCGGGACTAGCGGGAGCGGATACGCAGTATTTT
TRBD1,TRBJ1-6,.,TRBV9,CASSVYVDRGNSPLHF,TGTGCCAGCAGCGTTTACGTGGACAGGGGGAATTCACCCCTCCACTTT
.,TRBJ1-4,.,TRBV13,CASSLSSGGKLFF,TGTGCCAGCAGCTTATCTAGTGGAGGAAAACTGTTTTTT
TRBD1,TRBJ2-2,.,TRBV10-3,CAISPGGGATGELFF,TGTGCCATCAGCCCAGGGGGCGGGGCTACCGGGGAGCTGTTTTTT
TRBD1,TRBJ1-1,.,TRBV18,CASSPMGQGGTEAFF,TGTGCCAGCTCACCAATGGGACAGGGGGGCACTGAAGCTTTCTTT
TRBD2,TRBJ2-1,.,TRBV19,CASSSPGLAGGRNEQFF,TGTGCCAGTAGTTCCCCGGGACTAGCGGGAGGGAGGAATGAGCAGTTCTTC
.,TRBJ1-3,.,TRBV2,CASSREFSGNTIYF,TGTGCCAGCAGTCGGGAGTTCTCTGGAAACACCATATATTTT
.,TRBJ2-3,.,TRBV15,CATRDGGALIADTQYF,TGTGCCACCAGGGATGGGGGGGCGCTTATTGCAGATACGCAGTATTTT
.,TRBJ2-4,.,TRBV5-6,CASSLAGVDIQYF,TGTGCCAGCAGCTTGGCCGGGGTGGACATTCAGTACTTC
TRBD1,TRBJ1-1,few,TRBV10-3,CAISTTGDATEAFF,TGTGCCATCAGTACGACAGGGGATGCCACTGAAGCTTTCTTT
TRBD1,TRBJ1-1,.,TRBV10-3,CAISETGDRGTEAFF,TGTGCCATCAGTGAGACAGGGGATAGGGGCACTGAAGCTTTCTTT
.,TRBJ2-2,.,TRBV27,CASSLSMGGGELFF,TGTGCCAGCAGTTTATCGATGGGGGGCGGGGAGCTGTTTTTT
.,TRBJ1-1,.,TRBV18,CASSQGSRTEAFF,TGTGCCAGCTCACAAGGGAGTAGGACTGAAGCTTTCTTT
TRBD1,TRBJ1-4,.,TRBV12-5,CASGSSPGAAWGQTNEKLFF,TGTGCTAGTGGTAGCTCCCCCGGGGCTGCTTGGGGACAGACTAATGAAAAACTGTTTTTT
.,TRBJ2-3,.,TRBV19,CASSIIYSNTDTQYF,TGTGCCAGTAGTATAATTTATAGCAACACAGATACGCAGTATTTT
TRBD2,TRBJ2-1,.,TRBV5-4,CASSLASSGGGNEQFF,TGTGCCAGCAGCTTGGCCAGTAGCGGGGGGGGAAATGAGCAGTTCTTC
.,TRBJ1-6,.,TRBV11-2,CASSLRGSAHSPLHF,TGTGCCAGCAGCCTCCGAGGCAGTGCCCATTCACCCCTCCACTTT
.,TRBJ1-5,.,TRBV30,CAWSTLYSNQPQHF,TGTGCCTGGAGTACCCTCTATAGCAATCAGCCCCAGCATTTT
.,TRBJ2-1,.,TRBV29-1,CSVGETSPQFF,TGCAGCGTTGGCGAGACTTCCCCGCAGTTCTTC
.,TRBJ2-1,.,TRBV3-1/TRBV3-2,CASSREARGASYNEQFF,TGTGCCAGCAGCCGAGAAGCTCGGGGGGCTTCTTACAATGAGCAGTTCTTC
.,TRBJ2-1,.,TRBV24-1,CATSDAVASGGYEQFF,TGTGCCACCAGTGATGCAGTAGCCTCCGGCGGGTATGAGCAGTTCTTC
.,TRBJ1-3,few,TRBV5-1,CASSLAGAGNTIYF,TGCGCCAGCAGCTTGGCAGGGGCTGGAAACACCATATATTTT
.,TRBJ2-2,.,TRBV28,CASSFGGLNTGELFF,TGTGCCAGCAGTTTCGGCGGATTGAACACCGGGGAGCTGTTTTTT
TRBD2,TRBJ2-1,.,TRBV7-2,CASSLAPSGGAYEQFF,TGTGCCAGCAGCTTAGCCCCTAGCGGGGGGGCATATGAGCAGTTCTTC
.,TRBJ1-2,.,TRBV7-9,CASSLVWAGRGGGGYTF,TGTGCCAGCAGCTTAGTCTGGGCGGGGAGGGGAGGAGGAGGCTACACCTTC
.,TRBJ2-7,.,TRBV30,CAWSKSGAGMYEQYF,TGTGCCTGGAGTAAATCTGGTGCAGGCATGTACGAGCAGTACTTC
.,TRBJ2-1,.,TRBV28,CASSQVNEQFF,TGTGCCAGCAGTCAGGTCAATGAGCAGTTCTTC